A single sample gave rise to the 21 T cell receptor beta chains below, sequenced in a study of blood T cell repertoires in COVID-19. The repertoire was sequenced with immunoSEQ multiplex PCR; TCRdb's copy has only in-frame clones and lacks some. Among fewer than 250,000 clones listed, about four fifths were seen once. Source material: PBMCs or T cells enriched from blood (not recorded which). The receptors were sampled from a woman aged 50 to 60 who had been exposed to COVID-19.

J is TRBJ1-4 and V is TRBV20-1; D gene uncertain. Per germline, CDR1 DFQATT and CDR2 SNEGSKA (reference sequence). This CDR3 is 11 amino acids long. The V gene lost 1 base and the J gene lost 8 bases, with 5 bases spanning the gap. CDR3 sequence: CSARVEEKLFF. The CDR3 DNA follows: TGCAGTGCTAGAGTTGAGGAAAAACTGTTTTTT.

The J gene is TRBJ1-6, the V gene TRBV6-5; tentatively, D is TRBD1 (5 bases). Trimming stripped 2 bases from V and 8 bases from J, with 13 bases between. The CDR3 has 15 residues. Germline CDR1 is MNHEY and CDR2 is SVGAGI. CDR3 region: CASSYLSREDSPLHF. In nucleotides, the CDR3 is TGTGCCAGCAGTTACCTGAGCAGGGAAGATTCACCCCTCCACTTT.

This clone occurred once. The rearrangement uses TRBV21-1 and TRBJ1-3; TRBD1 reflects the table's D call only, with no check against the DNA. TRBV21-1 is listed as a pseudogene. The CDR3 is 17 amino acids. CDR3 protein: CASRPQQGDLSGNTIYF. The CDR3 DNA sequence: TGTGCCAGCAGGCCCCAACAGGGGGACCTCTCTGGAAACACCATATATTTT.

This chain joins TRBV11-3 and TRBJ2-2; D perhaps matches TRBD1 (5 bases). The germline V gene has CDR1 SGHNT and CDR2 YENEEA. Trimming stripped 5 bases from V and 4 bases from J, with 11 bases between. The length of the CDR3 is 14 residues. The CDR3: CASSGSTATGELFF. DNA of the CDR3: TGTGCCAGCAGCGGCTCGACAGCCACCGGGGAGCTGTTTTTT. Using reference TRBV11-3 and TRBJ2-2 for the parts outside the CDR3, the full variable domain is EAGVVQSPRYKIIEKKQPVAFWCNPISGHNTLYWYLQNLGQGPELLIRYENEEAVDDSQLPKDRFSAERLKGVDSTLKIQPAELGDSAVYLCASSGSTATGELFFGEGSRLTVL.

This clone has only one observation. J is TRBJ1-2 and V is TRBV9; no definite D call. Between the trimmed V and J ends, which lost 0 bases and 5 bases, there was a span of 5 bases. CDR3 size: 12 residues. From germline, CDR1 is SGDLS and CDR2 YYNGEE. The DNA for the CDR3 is TGTGCCAGCAGCGTAGGAGAATATGGCTACACCTTC. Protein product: CASSVGEYGYTF.

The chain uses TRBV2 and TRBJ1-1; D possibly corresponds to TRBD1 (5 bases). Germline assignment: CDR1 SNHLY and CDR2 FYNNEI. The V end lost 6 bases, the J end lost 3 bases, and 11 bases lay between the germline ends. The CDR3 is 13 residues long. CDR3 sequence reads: CASSAMGHTEAFF. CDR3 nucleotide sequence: TGTGCCAGCAGCGCTATGGGGCACACTGAAGCTTTCTTT.

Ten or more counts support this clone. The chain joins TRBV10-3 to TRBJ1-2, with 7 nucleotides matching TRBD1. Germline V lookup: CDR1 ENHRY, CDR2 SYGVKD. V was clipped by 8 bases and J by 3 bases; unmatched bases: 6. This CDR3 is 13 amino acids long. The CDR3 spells CAIGGTEYYGYTF. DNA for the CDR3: TGTGCCATCGGGGGGACAGAGTACTATGGCTACACCTTC.

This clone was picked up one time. The DNA of the CDR3 is TGCGCCAGCAGCCCACGGGGCACTGAAGCTTTCTTT. Amino acids: CASSPRGTEAFF. The rearrangement uses TRBV5-1 and TRBJ1-1; D remains ambiguous. The CDR3 spans 12 residues. Trimming took 4 bases from V and 4 from J, leaving 8 bases between them. CDR1 is SGHRS, CDR2 YFSETQ, per germline.

The CDR3 region has the DNA TGCGCCAGCAGCTTGCGGGGAGCGGGGGCGAATAATGAGCAGTTCTTC. Encoded protein: CASSLRGAGANNEQFF. V and J are TRBV5-1 and TRBJ2-1; 8 bases are shared with TRBD2. The V gene end was trimmed by 1 base and the J gene end by 7 bases; junction bases not matched to a gene: 10. The CDR3 has 16 residues. The germline CDR1 and CDR2 sequences are SGHRS and YFSETQ.

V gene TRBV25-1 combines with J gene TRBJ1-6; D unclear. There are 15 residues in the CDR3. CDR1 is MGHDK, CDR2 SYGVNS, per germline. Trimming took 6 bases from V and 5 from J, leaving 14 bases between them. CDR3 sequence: CASRLSGYDNSPLHF. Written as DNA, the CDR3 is TGTGCCAGCAGATTGAGCGGCTACGATAATTCACCCCTCCACTTT.

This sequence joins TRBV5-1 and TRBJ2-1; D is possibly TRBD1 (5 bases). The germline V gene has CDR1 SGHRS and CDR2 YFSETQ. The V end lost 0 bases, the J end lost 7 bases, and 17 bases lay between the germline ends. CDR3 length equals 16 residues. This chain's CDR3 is CASSLGLGAFSNEQFF. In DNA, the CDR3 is TGCGCCAGCAGCTTGGGCTTAGGGGCCTTTTCGAATGAGCAGTTCTTC.

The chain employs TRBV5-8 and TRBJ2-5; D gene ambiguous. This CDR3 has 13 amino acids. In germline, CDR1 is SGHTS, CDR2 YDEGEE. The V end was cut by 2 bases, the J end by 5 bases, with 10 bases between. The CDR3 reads CASSFVSVETQYF. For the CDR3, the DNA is TGTGCCAGCAGCTTTGTCTCTGTCGAGACCCAGTACTTC.

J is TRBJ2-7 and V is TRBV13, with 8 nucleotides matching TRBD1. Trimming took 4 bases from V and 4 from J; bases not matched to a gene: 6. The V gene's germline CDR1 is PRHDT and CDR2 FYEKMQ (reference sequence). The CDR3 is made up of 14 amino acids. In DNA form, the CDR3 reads TGTGCCAGCAGCTCCCGGACAGGGCGATACGAGCAGTACTTC. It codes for CASSSRTGRYEQYF.

CDR3 coding DNA: TGCAGTGCTAGTCCCCTCGGGGATACGCAGTATTTT. It encodes CSASPLGDTQYF. The chain combines TRBV20-1 with TRBJ2-3; no definite D call. This CDR3 has 12 residues. Germline lookup yields CDR1 DFQATT and CDR2 SNEGSKA (reference sequence). Trimming stripped 3 bases from V and 6 bases from J, with 10 bases between.

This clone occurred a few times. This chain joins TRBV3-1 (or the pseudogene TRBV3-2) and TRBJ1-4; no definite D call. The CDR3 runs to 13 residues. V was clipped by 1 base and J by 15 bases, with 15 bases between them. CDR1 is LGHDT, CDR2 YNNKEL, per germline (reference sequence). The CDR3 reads CASSQGFGPRLFF. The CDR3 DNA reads TGTGCCAGCAGCCAAGGGTTCGGCCCCAGGTTGTTTTTT.

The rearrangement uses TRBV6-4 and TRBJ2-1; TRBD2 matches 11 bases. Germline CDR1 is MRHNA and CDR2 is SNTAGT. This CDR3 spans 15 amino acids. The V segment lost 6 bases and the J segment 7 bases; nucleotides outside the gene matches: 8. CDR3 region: CASSDLAGGLNEQFF. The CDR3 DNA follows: TGTGCCAGCAGCGACCTAGCGGGGGGTTTGAATGAGCAGTTCTTC.

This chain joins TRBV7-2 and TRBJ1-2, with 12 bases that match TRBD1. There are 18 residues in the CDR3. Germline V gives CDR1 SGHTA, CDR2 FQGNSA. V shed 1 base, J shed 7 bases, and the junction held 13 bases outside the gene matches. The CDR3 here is CASSLVGARGTGGFGYTF. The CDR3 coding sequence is TGTGCCAGCAGCTTAGTTGGGGCGCGGGGGACAGGGGGCTTTGGCTACACCTTC.

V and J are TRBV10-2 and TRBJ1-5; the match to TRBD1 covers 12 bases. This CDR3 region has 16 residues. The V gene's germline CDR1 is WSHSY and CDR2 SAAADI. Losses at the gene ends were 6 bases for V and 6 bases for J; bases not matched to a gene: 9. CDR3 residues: CASSDSGGQGAQPQHF. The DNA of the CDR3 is TGCGCCAGCAGCGACTCCGGGGGACAGGGGGCTCAGCCCCAGCATTTT.

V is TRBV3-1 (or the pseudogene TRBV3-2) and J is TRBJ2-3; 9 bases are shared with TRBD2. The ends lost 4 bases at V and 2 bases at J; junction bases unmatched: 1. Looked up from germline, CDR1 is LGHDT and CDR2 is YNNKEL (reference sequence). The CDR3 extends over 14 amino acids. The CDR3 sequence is CASSPSGNTDTQYF. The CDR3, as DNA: TGTGCCAGCAGCCCTAGCGGGAACACAGATACGCAGTATTTT.

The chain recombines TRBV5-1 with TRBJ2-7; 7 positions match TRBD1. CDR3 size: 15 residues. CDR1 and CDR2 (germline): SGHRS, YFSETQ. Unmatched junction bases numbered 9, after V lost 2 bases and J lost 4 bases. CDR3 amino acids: CASSLQGPPKYEQYF. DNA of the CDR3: TGCGCCAGCAGCTTACAGGGGCCACCGAAGTACGAGCAGTACTTC.

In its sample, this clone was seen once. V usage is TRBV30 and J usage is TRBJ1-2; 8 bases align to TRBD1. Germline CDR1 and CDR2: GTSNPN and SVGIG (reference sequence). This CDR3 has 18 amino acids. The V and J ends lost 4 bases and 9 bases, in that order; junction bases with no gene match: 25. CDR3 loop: CAWTNRGTGRGEVLRYTF. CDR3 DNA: TGTGCCTGGACCAACCGGGGGACAGGCAGGGGGGAAGTACTTCGCTACACCTTC.